Each of the 27 T cell receptor beta chains below was sequenced from the same sample in a study of blood T cell repertoires in COVID-19. Assay: immunoSEQ multiplex PCR; the TCRdb copy retains only in-frame clones and omits some. The repertoire includes 180,000 or so clones, 75% to 90% of them detected once, and 4% to 4.5% sits in the top ten. Material: PBMCs or T cells enriched from blood (not recorded which). The receptor source for this set is a woman in her fifties or sixties who had recovered from COVID-19.

The chain is built from TRBV18 and TRBJ2-7, with TRBD1 matching 8 bases. This CDR3 is 16 amino acids long. Germline values: CDR1 KGHSH, CDR2 LQKENI. The junction had 14 bases not matched to a gene; V was cut back by 6 bases and J by 4 bases. In DNA form, the CDR3 reads TGTGCCAGCTCCCTCGGTGGACAGGGCGCGGAATACGAGCAGTACGTC. Translating gives CASSLGGQGAEYEQYV.

The sample holds a few counts of this clone. This chain uses TRBV4-2 with TRBJ2-4; 8 bases are a match to TRBD2. The junction had 11 bases not matched to a gene; V was cut back by 4 bases and J by 9 bases. Germline V gene sequence: CDR1 LGHNA, CDR2 YNFKEQ. The CDR3 is 15 residues long. The CDR3, as DNA: TGTGCCAGCAGCCCCCAGCGGCGGGGGGCTGTCATTCAGTACTTC. It is translated as CASSPQRRGAVIQYF.

The rearrangement joins TRBV11-2 to TRBJ2-2; D is uncertain. This CDR3 has 13 amino acids. The V and J ends lost 4 bases and 6 bases respectively, with 9 bases between them. CDR1 and CDR2 (germline): SGHAT, FQNNGV. The CDR3 nucleotides are TGTGCCAGCAGCTCCTCTAGATCCGGGGAGCTGTTTTTT. Translation gives CASSSSRSGELFF.

The chain is built from TRBV5-6 and TRBJ1-2; 10 bases are shared with TRBD1. Germline V gene lookup returns CDR1 SGHDT and CDR2 YYEEEE. This CDR3 is 15 amino acids long. J was trimmed by 3 bases and V by 4 bases; bases with no gene match: 6. For the CDR3, the DNA is TGTGCCAGCAGCGACATCGGACAGGGGGACTATGGCTACACCTTC. Translation gives CASSDIGQGDYGYTF.

The chain employs TRBV9 and TRBJ1-2; 9 bases align to TRBD1. This CDR3 has 17 residues. The germline V gene encodes CDR1 SGDLS and CDR2 YYNGEE. V trimming: 0 bases; J trimming: 4 bases; junction bases outside the gene matches: 10. The CDR3 region has the DNA TGTGCCAGCAGCGTAGGGGGACAGGGAACAATCCCCTATGGCTACACCTTC. Encoded protein: CASSVGGQGTIPYGYTF.

This clone was picked up one time. The chain links TRBV19 to TRBJ2-3, with 9 bases matching TRBD2. With 6 bases clipped from V and 7 bases from J, the junction kept 14 bases outside the gene matches. The length of the CDR3 is 16 residues. Germline V gene sequence: CDR1 LNHDA, CDR2 SQIVND (reference sequence). The CDR3 sequence: CASSTRVSGRGNTQYF. CDR3 nucleotides: TGTGCCAGTAGCACCAGGGTTAGCGGGAGAGGAAATACGCAGTATTTT. Together with reference TRBV19 and TRBJ2-3, the CDR3 gives the full variable domain: DGGITQSPKYLFRKEGQNVTLSCEQNLNHDAMYWYRQDPGQGLRLIYYSQIVNDFQKGDIAEGYSVSREKKESFPLTVTSAQKNPTAFYLCASSTRVSGRGNTQYFGPGTRLTVL.

The chain links TRBV18 to TRBJ1-1; 7 bases match TRBD1. The germline V gene has CDR1 KGHSH and CDR2 LQKENI. V trimming: 1 base; J trimming: 0 bases; junction bases outside the gene matches: 5. The CDR3 is 16 amino acids. CDR3 region: CASSPQGQLMNTEAFF. The CDR3 coding sequence is TGTGCCAGCTCACCACAGGGACAGCTCATGAACACTGAAGCTTTCTTT.

The count of this clone is one. The rearrangement uses TRBV5-5 and TRBJ1-2, with TRBD1 matching 7 bases. J was trimmed by 2 bases and V by 7 bases; bases with no gene match: 14. Germline CDR1 and CDR2: SGHKS and YYEKEE (reference sequence). This CDR3 has 16 residues. The CDR3 spells CASRRLGTGVNYGYTF. DNA of the CDR3: TGTGCCAGCCGGCGATTGGGTACAGGGGTGAACTATGGCTACACCTTC.

The chain joins TRBV27 to TRBJ1-5; 8 bases are shared with TRBD1. J was trimmed by 7 bases and V by 4 bases; bases with no gene match: 3. CDR1 and CDR2 (germline): MNHEY, SMNVEV (reference sequence). The CDR3 is made up of 13 amino acids. The DNA of the CDR3 is TGTGCCAGCAGTTCGACAGGGGTGCAGCCCCAGCATTTT. This encodes CASSSTGVQPQHF.

This sequence joins TRBV3-1 (or the pseudogene TRBV3-2) and TRBJ1-2; no reliable D call. The V end lost 1 base, the J end lost 0 bases, and 6 bases lay between the germline ends. The germline V gene has CDR1 LGHDT and CDR2 YNNKEL (reference sequence). The CDR3 has 14 amino acids. In DNA, the CDR3 is TGTGCCAGCAGCCAAGTGGGCGCTAACTATGGCTACACCTTC. Translated: CASSQVGANYGYTF.

The CDR3 here is CASRPPGQNNEKLFF. In DNA, the CDR3 is TGTGCCAGCAGACCGCCGGGACAGAATAATGAAAAACTGTTTTTT. This chain connects TRBV7-2 to TRBJ1-4; TRBD1 matches 7 bases. Trimming removed 6 bases from V and 4 bases from J; junction bases left unmatched: 8. The germline V gene has CDR1 SGHTA and CDR2 FQGNSA. This CDR3 has 15 residues.

The gene calls are TRBV6-5 and TRBJ1-4; tentatively, D is TRBD1 (6 bases). Germline CDR1 and CDR2: MNHEY and SVGAGI. This CDR3 is built from 14 residues. V dropped 7 bases and J dropped 4 bases, with 13 bases sitting between them. The chain's CDR3 is CASIADRFNEKLFF. For the CDR3, the DNA is TGTGCCAGCATTGCGGACAGATTTAATGAAAAACTGTTTTTT.

The V gene is TRBV13, the J gene TRBJ1-2, with a tentative D call TRBD1 (6 bases). The CDR3 is made up of 13 amino acids. Trimming left V 5 bases short and J 4 bases short, with 11 bases between. Looked up from germline, CDR1 is PRHDT and CDR2 is FYEKMQ (reference sequence). This CDR3 reads CASSRQARYGYTF. CDR3 bases: TGTGCCAGCAGCCGACAGGCCCGCTATGGCTACACCTTC.

This clone has only one observation. This chain uses TRBV6-1 with TRBJ1-1; D possibly corresponds to TRBD1 (5 bases). V lost 7 bases and J 0 bases, leaving 15 bases between the germline ends. The CDR3 loop spans 15 amino acids. The germline gives CDR1 MNHNS, CDR2 SASEGT. The CDR3 loop reads CASTLGGGMNTEAFF. For the CDR3, the DNA is TGTGCCAGCACCCTCGGCGGGGGGATGAACACTGAAGCTTTCTTT.

This chain connects TRBV7-9 to TRBJ2-3; a weak D match, TRBD1 (6 bases). The V gene's germline CDR1 is SEHNR and CDR2 FQNEAQ (reference sequence). V lost 5 bases and J 0 bases, leaving 12 bases between the germline ends. The CDR3 covers 15 residues. The CDR3 spells CASSTRGGSTDTQYF. The DNA for the CDR3 is TGTGCCAGCAGCACCCGAGGGGGAAGCACAGATACGCAGTATTTT.

V gene TRBV14 combines with J gene TRBJ1-6; possible D gene TRBD1, 6 bases. V lost 0 bases to trimming and J lost 4 bases, with 13 bases between them. The CDR3 contains 17 residues. Germline V gene lookup returns CDR1 SGHDN and CDR2 FVKESK. CDR3 DNA sequence: TGTGCCAGCAGCCAAGAGTCCAGGGGCACATATAATTCACCCCTCCACTTT. Protein: CASSQESRGTYNSPLHF.

This chain joins TRBV5-8 and TRBJ1-5; a possible D gene is TRBD1 (6 bases). Trimming removed 6 bases from V and 0 bases from J, with 13 bases in between. From germline, CDR1 is SGHTS and CDR2 YDEGEE. CDR3 size: 15 residues. CDR3 nucleotide sequence: TGTGCCAGCATCCAGACAGGCTATAGCAATCAGCCCCAGCATTTT. This codes for CASIQTGYSNQPQHF.

The chain uses TRBV29-1 and TRBJ2-2; no definite D call. Germline assignment: CDR1 SQVTM and CDR2 ANQGSEA. V lost 7 bases, J lost 2 bases, and 8 bases lay in between. This CDR3 comprises 12 residues. The CDR3 bases are TGCAGCGCCCTGACAAACACCGGGGAGCTGTTTTTT. Translation gives CSALTNTGELFF.

This clone was counted between two and nine times. The V and J genes are TRBV7-3 and TRBJ1-6; D perhaps matches TRBD1 (6 bases). CDR1 is SGHTA, CDR2 FQGTGA, per germline. The CDR3 totals 15 residues. Between the trimmed V and J ends, which lost 5 bases and 6 bases, there was a span of 14 bases. Here the CDR3 reads CASSQDGTTNSPLHF. CDR3 nucleotides: TGTGCCAGCAGCCAAGACGGGACAACTAATTCACCCCTCCACTTT.

This clone was found once. The chain employs TRBV18 and TRBJ2-3; possible D gene TRBD1, 6 bases. The CDR3 is 18 amino acids. Per the germline V gene, CDR1 is KGHSH and CDR2 is LQKENI. Trimming stripped 6 bases from V and 3 bases from J, with 25 bases between. The CDR3 DNA follows: TGTGCCAGCTCTCATGACCCCCGGGACATAGTTTTTACAGATACGCAGTATTTT. This codes for CASSHDPRDIVFTDTQYF.

This clone was seen only a few times. CDR3 DNA: TGTGCCAGCAGCTCACGGGACAGCTCTAATGAAAAACTGTTTTTT. Its translation is CASSSRDSSNEKLFF. The gene calls are TRBV3-1 (or the pseudogene TRBV3-2) and TRBJ1-4, with 7 positions matching TRBD1. From germline, CDR1 is LGHDT and CDR2 YNNKEL (reference sequence). This CDR3 has 15 amino acids. The V gene end was trimmed by 5 bases and the J gene end by 3 bases; junction bases not matched to a gene: 6.

The V call is TRBV11-3, the J call TRBJ1-1, with D unresolved. Trimming shortened V by 4 bases and J by 1 base, and 4 bases separated the two germline ends. The CDR3 has 12 amino acids. Per germline, CDR1 SGHNT and CDR2 YENEEA. The CDR3 reads CASSSRNTEAFF. The CDR3 region has the DNA TGTGCCAGCAGCTCGAGGAACACTGAAGCTTTCTTT.

The chain combines TRBV9 with TRBJ2-2, with 10 positions matching TRBD2. CDR3 length: 15 amino acids. CDR1 and CDR2 (germline): SGDLS, YYNGEE. The V segment lost 1 base and the J segment 3 bases; nucleotides outside the gene matches: 0. The CDR3 protein is CASSVLAGDTGELFF. The CDR3, as DNA: TGTGCCAGCAGCGTACTAGCGGGAGACACCGGGGAGCTGTTTTTT.

V is TRBV4-2 and J is TRBJ2-3; 10 bases agree with TRBD2. With 3 bases clipped from V and 4 bases from J, the junction kept 7 bases outside the gene matches. The CDR3 spans 16 residues. Germline CDR1 and CDR2: LGHNA and YNFKEQ. The chain's CDR3 is CASSQASGGAADTQYF. As DNA, the CDR3 is TGTGCCAGCAGCCAGGCGAGCGGGGGGGCCGCAGATACGCAGTATTTT.

The chain links TRBV28 to TRBJ1-2; perhaps TRBD1 as D (5 bases). Germline V gene sequence: CDR1 MDHEN, CDR2 SYDVKM. The CDR3 is 15 amino acids. V was shortened by 4 bases and J by 5 bases, with 17 bases between the two germline ends. The CDR3 region is CASSSPWRGRYGYTF. The CDR3 DNA follows: TGTGCCAGCAGTTCTCCCTGGAGGGGACGGTATGGCTACACCTTC.

This chain uses TRBV5-1 with TRBJ1-1, with D possibly TRBD1 on 6 matching bases. The CDR3 has 15 amino acids. Per germline, CDR1 SGHRS and CDR2 YFSETQ. V was clipped by 2 bases and J by 0 bases, with 11 bases between them. In nucleotides, the CDR3 is TGCGCCAGCAGCTTAGACAGGCCCTTGAACACTGAAGCTTTCTTT. This encodes CASSLDRPLNTEAFF. The whole variable domain, filled in from reference TRBV5-1 and TRBJ1-1, reads KAGVTQTPRYLIKTRGQQVTLSCSPISGHRSVSWYQQTPGQGLQFLFEYFSETQRNKGNFPGRFSGRQFSNSRSEMNVSTLELGDSALYLCASSLDRPLNTEAFFGQGTRLTVV.

The J gene is TRBJ2-7, the V gene TRBV6-1; 8 bases match TRBD1. Germline V gene sequence: CDR1 MNHNS, CDR2 SASEGT. The CDR3 contains 17 residues. J gave up 0 bases and V 3 bases, and 10 bases lay outside the gene matches. The DNA of the CDR3 is TGTGCCAGCAGTGACCCGGGACAGGTTAAGAGCTCCTACGAGCAGTACGTC. Amino acid sequence: CASSDPGQVKSSYEQYV.